These T cell receptor beta chains were read from a single sample in a study of blood T cells in healthy people across ages. One entry per CDR3 protein results from TCRdb running MiXCR on the 5' RACE reads. Of about 540,000 distinct CDR3 sequences listed, around 24% were seen once; the top ten hold under 9%. Another study also made use of these data, one on T cells of mothers and their children.

Sequenced sample: blood. These receptors all come from a boy younger than 18 in good health. Each CDR3 is given with its conserved first and last residue. Each record gives: J gene, V gene, clone size, D gene, CDR3 DNA, CDR3 protein. A D gene is named only where the DNA matches it firmly. Size values are once, few and many counts, or a class for expanded clones, and some rows have none.

j_call: TRBJ1-6; v_call: TRBV6-6; clone_size: -; d_call: -; cdr3_nt: TGTGCCAGCAGTGATTTGGGCCGGAATTCACCCCTCCACTTT; cdr3_aa: CASSDLGRNSPLHF
j_call: TRBJ1-2; v_call: TRBV5-1; clone_size: -; d_call: -; cdr3_nt: TGCGCCAGCAGCACCCGCCCGGGGGTGTTAGGAAACTATGGCTACACCTTC; cdr3_aa: CASSTRPGVLGNYGYTF
j_call: TRBJ2-7; v_call: TRBV4-3; clone_size: -; d_call: -; cdr3_nt: TGCGCCAGCAGCCAAAACAGAGGTTCCTACGAGCAGTACTTC; cdr3_aa: CASSQNRGSYEQYF
j_call: TRBJ2-7; v_call: TRBV5-1; clone_size: few; d_call: -; cdr3_nt: TGCGCCAGCAGCAATGGGCACGAGCAGTACTTC; cdr3_aa: CASSNGHEQYF
j_call: TRBJ1-4; v_call: TRBV7-9; clone_size: -; d_call: TRBD1; cdr3_nt: TGTGCCAGCAGCCCGTTGGGGGGACAGGGGTCAGAAAAACTGTTTTTT; cdr3_aa: CASSPLGGQGSEKLFF
j_call: TRBJ2-5; v_call: TRBV23-1; clone_size: -; d_call: -; cdr3_nt: TGCGCCAGCAGTCAAGCGACAGAGGAGGAGACCCAGTACTTC; cdr3_aa: CASSQATEEETQYF
j_call: TRBJ2-5; v_call: TRBV7-3; clone_size: -; d_call: -; cdr3_nt: TGTGCCAGCAGCTTGGGGCTAGCCGGAGTGGCCCAGTACTTC; cdr3_aa: CASSLGLAGVAQYF
j_call: TRBJ1-3; v_call: TRBV6-1; clone_size: few; d_call: -; cdr3_nt: TGTGCCGGAAGCTTTGAACAGAGCTCTGGAAACACCATATATTTT; cdr3_aa: CAGSFEQSSGNTIYF
j_call: TRBJ1-1; v_call: TRBV29-1; clone_size: few; d_call: -; cdr3_nt: TGCAGCGTTGACAGGCAGGGCGTAACTGAAGCTTTCTTT; cdr3_aa: CSVDRQGVTEAFF
j_call: TRBJ2-3; v_call: TRBV28; clone_size: few; d_call: -; cdr3_nt: TGTGCCAGCAGTTTATCTGTCGGCGACACAGATACGCAGTATTTT; cdr3_aa: CASSLSVGDTDTQYF
j_call: TRBJ2-7; v_call: TRBV28; clone_size: -; d_call: TRBD1; cdr3_nt: TGTGCCAGCAGTCCCCGAGGACAGGGGCTATCCTACGAGCAGTACTTC; cdr3_aa: CASSPRGQGLSYEQYF
j_call: TRBJ2-1; v_call: TRBV7-9; clone_size: -; d_call: -; cdr3_nt: TGTGCCAGCAGCGTGGGCCAGTTGGAGCAGTTCTTC; cdr3_aa: CASSVGQLEQFF
j_call: TRBJ2-5; v_call: TRBV29-1; clone_size: -; d_call: TRBD2; cdr3_nt: TGCAGCGTTGAGACTAGCGGGGGTAACCAAGAGACCCAGTACTTC; cdr3_aa: CSVETSGGNQETQYF
j_call: TRBJ2-5; v_call: TRBV20-1; clone_size: -; d_call: TRBD2; cdr3_nt: TGCAGTGCAACAAGGACCGGGGGGGCCTTTGAGACCCAGTACTTC; cdr3_aa: CSATRTGGAFETQYF
j_call: TRBJ2-7; v_call: TRBV20-1; clone_size: few; d_call: TRBD1; cdr3_nt: TGCAGTGCACCGGGACAGGTCAGCTCCTACGAGCAGTACTTC; cdr3_aa: CSAPGQVSSYEQYF
j_call: TRBJ2-5; v_call: TRBV3-1; clone_size: -; d_call: -; cdr3_nt: TGTGCCAGCAGTCAAAGCAGGGTCGAGACCCAGTACTTC; cdr3_aa: CASSQSRVETQYF
j_call: TRBJ2-3; v_call: TRBV28; clone_size: -; d_call: -; cdr3_nt: TGTGCCAGCAGTGGGAGAGGACGGAAGCCAGATACGCAGTATTTT; cdr3_aa: CASSGRGRKPDTQYF
j_call: TRBJ1-5; v_call: TRBV7-2; clone_size: -; d_call: -; cdr3_nt: TGTGCCAGCAGCTTAGTTTCCGGGACACAGCCCCAGCATTTT; cdr3_aa: CASSLVSGTQPQHF
j_call: TRBJ2-1; v_call: TRBV15; clone_size: -; d_call: TRBD2; cdr3_nt: TGTGCCACCAGCAGAGATTGGCTGGCCAGGACTAGCGGGGTGAATGAGCAGTTCTTC; cdr3_aa: CATSRDWLARTSGVNEQFF
j_call: TRBJ2-7; v_call: TRBV25-1; clone_size: -; d_call: -; cdr3_nt: TGTGCCAGCAGTACCCTAGACGAGCAGTACTTC; cdr3_aa: CASSTLDEQYF
j_call: TRBJ2-5; v_call: TRBV13; clone_size: many; d_call: TRBD2; cdr3_nt: TGTGCCAGCAGCTCTGGGACTAGCGGAGAGACCCAGTACTTC; cdr3_aa: CASSSGTSGETQYF
j_call: TRBJ2-5; v_call: TRBV6-1; clone_size: -; d_call: TRBD2; cdr3_nt: TGTGCCAGCAGTGAAACAGCGGGAGGGCCGCGGCAGTACTTC; cdr3_aa: CASSETAGGPRQYF
j_call: TRBJ2-1; v_call: TRBV4-3; clone_size: -; d_call: -; cdr3_nt: TGCGCCAGCAGCCAGTTCAGGGGAAATGGGCAGTTCTTC; cdr3_aa: CASSQFRGNGQFF
j_call: TRBJ2-1; v_call: TRBV20-1; clone_size: -; d_call: -; cdr3_nt: TGCAGTGCTAGGATTATTAAGAGCTCCTACAATGAGCAGTTCTTC; cdr3_aa: CSARIIKSSYNEQFF
j_call: TRBJ2-7; v_call: TRBV5-6; clone_size: many; d_call: -; cdr3_nt: TGTGCCAGCAGCTTGGTAGGGGTTGAGCAGTACTTC; cdr3_aa: CASSLVGVEQYF
j_call: TRBJ2-7; v_call: TRBV27; clone_size: -; d_call: TRBD2; cdr3_nt: TGTGCCAGCGGACTAGCGGGACAATACGAGCAGTACTTC; cdr3_aa: CASGLAGQYEQYF
j_call: TRBJ2-1; v_call: TRBV6-2/TRBV6-3; clone_size: few; d_call: -; cdr3_nt: TGTGCCAGCAGGCCCGTTTGGGACACCGCCTACAATGAGCAGTTCTTC; cdr3_aa: CASRPVWDTAYNEQFF
j_call: TRBJ1-4; v_call: TRBV27; clone_size: few; d_call: -; cdr3_nt: TGTGCCAGCAGTTTGTCTTCAGGAATTAATGAAAAACTGTTTTTT; cdr3_aa: CASSLSSGINEKLFF
j_call: TRBJ1-2; v_call: TRBV28; clone_size: once; d_call: TRBD1; cdr3_nt: TGTGCCAGCTACTCTTTAGACAGGGTAAATGGCTACACCTTC; cdr3_aa: CASYSLDRVNGYTF
j_call: TRBJ1-3; v_call: TRBV28; clone_size: -; d_call: -; cdr3_nt: TGTGCCAGCAGTTTATTCGCGCCACGCTCTGGAAACACCATATATTTT; cdr3_aa: CASSLFAPRSGNTIYF
j_call: TRBJ2-3; v_call: TRBV7-9; clone_size: -; d_call: -; cdr3_nt: TGTGCCAGCAGCTTCCCTAGGGGTTCTAGCACAGATACGCAGTATTTT; cdr3_aa: CASSFPRGSSTDTQYF
j_call: TRBJ2-5; v_call: TRBV11-1; clone_size: -; d_call: -; cdr3_nt: TGTGCCAGCAGCTCCCGGGACCGCGGGGAGGAGACCCAGTACTTC; cdr3_aa: CASSSRDRGEETQYF
j_call: TRBJ2-3; v_call: TRBV7-2; clone_size: -; d_call: -; cdr3_nt: TGTGCCAGCAGCGACGACAGATACACAGATACGCAGTATTTT; cdr3_aa: CASSDDRYTDTQYF
j_call: TRBJ2-1; v_call: TRBV20-1; clone_size: -; d_call: TRBD2; cdr3_nt: TGCAGTGCTAGAGCTTCTGGGACTACTTCCTACAATGAGCAGTTCTTC; cdr3_aa: CSARASGTTSYNEQFF
j_call: TRBJ2-3; v_call: TRBV28; clone_size: few; d_call: -; cdr3_nt: TGTGCCAGCAGTAACAGACGTAGTGGGTGGTATTTT; cdr3_aa: CASSNRRSGWYF
j_call: TRBJ1-4; v_call: TRBV2; clone_size: once; d_call: -; cdr3_nt: TGTGCCAGCAGTGAACTGAGTGAAAAACTGTTTTTT; cdr3_aa: CASSELSEKLFF
j_call: TRBJ2-6; v_call: TRBV12-3/TRBV12-4; clone_size: -; d_call: -; cdr3_nt: TGTGCCAGCATAGGAGGAGGGGGCGAATCTGGGGCCAACGTCCTGACTTTC; cdr3_aa: CASIGGGGESGANVLTF